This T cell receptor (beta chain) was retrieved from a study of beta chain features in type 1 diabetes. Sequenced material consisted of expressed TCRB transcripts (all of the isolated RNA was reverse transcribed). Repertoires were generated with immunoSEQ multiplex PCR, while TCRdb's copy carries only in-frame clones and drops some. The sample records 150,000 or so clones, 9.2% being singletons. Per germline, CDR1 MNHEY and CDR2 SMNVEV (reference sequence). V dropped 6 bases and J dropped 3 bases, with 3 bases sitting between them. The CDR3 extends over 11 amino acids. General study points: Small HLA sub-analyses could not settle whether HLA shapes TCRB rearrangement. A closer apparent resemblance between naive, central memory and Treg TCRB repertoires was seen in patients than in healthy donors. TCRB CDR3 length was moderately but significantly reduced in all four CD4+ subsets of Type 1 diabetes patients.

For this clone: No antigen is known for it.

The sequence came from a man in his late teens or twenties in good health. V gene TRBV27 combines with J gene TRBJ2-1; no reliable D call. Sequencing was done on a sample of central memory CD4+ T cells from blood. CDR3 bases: TGTGCCAGCAGACTCTACAATGAGCAGTTCTTC. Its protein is CASRLYNEQFF.